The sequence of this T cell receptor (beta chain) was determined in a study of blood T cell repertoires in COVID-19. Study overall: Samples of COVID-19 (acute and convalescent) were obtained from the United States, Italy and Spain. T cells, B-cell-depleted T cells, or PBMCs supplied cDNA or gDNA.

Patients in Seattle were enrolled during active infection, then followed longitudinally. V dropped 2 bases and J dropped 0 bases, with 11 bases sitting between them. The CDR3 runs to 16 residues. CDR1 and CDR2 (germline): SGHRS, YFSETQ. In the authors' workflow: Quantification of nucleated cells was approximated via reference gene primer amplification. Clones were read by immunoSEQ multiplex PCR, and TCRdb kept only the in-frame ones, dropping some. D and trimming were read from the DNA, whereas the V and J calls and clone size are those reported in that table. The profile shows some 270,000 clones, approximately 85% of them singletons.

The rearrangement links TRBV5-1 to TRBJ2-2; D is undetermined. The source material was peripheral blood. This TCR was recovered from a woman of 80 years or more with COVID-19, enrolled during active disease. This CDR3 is CASSLTPLTNTGELFF. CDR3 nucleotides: TGCGCCAGCAGCTTAACCCCACTTACGAACACCGGGGAGCTGTTTTTT.